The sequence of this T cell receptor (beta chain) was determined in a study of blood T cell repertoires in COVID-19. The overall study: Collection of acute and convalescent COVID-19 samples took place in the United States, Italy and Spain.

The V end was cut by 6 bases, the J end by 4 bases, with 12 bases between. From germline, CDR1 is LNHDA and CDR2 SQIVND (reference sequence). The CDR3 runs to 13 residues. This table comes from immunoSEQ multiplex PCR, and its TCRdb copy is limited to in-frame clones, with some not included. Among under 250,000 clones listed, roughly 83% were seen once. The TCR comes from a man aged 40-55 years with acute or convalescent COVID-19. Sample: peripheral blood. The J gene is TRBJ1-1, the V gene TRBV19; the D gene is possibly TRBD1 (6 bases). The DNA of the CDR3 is TGTGCCAGTAGGGTAAACAGGGTCACTGAAGCTTTCTTT. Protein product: CASRVNRVTEAFF. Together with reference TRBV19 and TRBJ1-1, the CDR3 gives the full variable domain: DGGITQSPKYLFRKEGQNVTLSCEQNLNHDAMYWYRQDPGQGLRLIYYSQIVNDFQKGDIAEGYSVSREKKESFPLTVTSAQKNPTAFYLCASRVNRVTEAFFGQGTRLTVV.